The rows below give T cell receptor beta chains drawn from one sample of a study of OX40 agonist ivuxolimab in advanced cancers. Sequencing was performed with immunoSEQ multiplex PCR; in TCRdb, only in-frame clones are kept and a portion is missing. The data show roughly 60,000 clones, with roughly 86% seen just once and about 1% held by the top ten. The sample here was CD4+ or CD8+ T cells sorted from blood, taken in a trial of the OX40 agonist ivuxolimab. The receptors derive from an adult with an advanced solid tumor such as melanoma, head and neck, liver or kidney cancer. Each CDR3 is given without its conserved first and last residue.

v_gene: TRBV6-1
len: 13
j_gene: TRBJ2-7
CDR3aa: ASSELTGFVGEQY

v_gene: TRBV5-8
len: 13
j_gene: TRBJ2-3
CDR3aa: ASRQGSGTTDTQY

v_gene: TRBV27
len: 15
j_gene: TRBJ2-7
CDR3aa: ASSSPRGVGIAYEQY

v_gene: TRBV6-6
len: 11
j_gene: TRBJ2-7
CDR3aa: ASKGRGSYEQY

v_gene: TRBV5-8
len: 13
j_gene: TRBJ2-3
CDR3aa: ASNPQGVGTDTQY

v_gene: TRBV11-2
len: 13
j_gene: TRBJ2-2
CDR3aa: ASSSLAANTGELF

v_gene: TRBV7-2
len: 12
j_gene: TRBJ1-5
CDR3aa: ASSTTGLNQPQH

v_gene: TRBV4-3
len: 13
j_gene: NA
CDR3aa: ASSQDISASYEQY

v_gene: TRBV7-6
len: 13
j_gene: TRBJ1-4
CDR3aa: ASSPLGSTNEKLF

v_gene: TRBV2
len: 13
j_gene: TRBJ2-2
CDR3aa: ASRGDPADTGELF

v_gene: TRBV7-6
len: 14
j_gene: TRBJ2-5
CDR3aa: ASSLAAGGPQETQY

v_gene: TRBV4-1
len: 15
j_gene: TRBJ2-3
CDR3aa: ASSQVGRSRVADTQY

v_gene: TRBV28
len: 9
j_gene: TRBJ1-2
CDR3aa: ASSSGGGYT

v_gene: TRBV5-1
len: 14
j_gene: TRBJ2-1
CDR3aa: ASSQSGTVSYNEQF

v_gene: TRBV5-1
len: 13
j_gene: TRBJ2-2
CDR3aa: ASLRVPENTGELF

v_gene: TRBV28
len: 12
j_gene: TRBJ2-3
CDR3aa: ASSLSGYTDTQY

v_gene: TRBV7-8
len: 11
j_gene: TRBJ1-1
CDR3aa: ASSLVRGTEAF

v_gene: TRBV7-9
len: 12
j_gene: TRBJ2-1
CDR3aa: AGLLAGAMNEQF

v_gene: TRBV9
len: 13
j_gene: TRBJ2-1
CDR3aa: ASSVPSVKGNEQF

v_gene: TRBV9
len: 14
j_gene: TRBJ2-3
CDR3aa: ASSVGGGMNTDTQY

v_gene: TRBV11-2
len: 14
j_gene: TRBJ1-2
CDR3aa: ASSLDMHGANYGYT

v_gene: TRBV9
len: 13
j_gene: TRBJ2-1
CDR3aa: ASSPSGSRNNEQF

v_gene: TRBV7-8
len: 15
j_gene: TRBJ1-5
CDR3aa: ASSLGLGRRSNQPQH

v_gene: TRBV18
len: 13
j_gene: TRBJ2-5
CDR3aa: ASSPSSFPQETQY